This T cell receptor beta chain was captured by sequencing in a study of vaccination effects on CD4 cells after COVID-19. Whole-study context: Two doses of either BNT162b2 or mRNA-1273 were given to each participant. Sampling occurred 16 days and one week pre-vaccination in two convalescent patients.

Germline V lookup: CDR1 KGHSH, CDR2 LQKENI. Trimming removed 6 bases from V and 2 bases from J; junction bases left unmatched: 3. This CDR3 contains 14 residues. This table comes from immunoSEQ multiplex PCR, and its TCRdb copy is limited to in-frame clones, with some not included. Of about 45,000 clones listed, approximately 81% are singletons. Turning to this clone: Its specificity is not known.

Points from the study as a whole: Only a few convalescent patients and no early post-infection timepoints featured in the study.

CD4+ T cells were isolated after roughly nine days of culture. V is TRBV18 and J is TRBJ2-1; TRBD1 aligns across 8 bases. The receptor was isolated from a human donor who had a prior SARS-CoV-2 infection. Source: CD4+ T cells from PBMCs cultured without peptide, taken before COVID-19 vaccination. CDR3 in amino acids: CASSATGAYNEQFF. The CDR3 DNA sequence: TGTGCCAGCTCCGCGACAGGGGCCTACAATGAGCAGTTCTTC.